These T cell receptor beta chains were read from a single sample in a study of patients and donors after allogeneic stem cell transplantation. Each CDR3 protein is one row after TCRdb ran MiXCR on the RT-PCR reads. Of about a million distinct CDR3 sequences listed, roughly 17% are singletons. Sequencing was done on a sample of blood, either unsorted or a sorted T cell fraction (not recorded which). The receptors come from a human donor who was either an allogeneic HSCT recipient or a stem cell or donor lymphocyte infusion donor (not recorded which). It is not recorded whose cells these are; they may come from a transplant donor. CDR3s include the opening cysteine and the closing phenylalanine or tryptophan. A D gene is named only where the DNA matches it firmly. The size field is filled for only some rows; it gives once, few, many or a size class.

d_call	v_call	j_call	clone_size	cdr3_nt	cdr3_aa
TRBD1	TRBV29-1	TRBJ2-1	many	TGCAGCGTTGAAAAAGGGGGCGAATTCGGTGAGCAGTTCTTC	CSVEKGGEFGEQFF
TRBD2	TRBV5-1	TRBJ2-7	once	TGCGCCAGCAGCTTGGTTGGAGCGGGAGTTGCCGAGCAGTACTTC	CASSLVGAGVAEQYF
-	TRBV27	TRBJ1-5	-	TGTGCCAGCAGTTTTAGAGCGATATCAAATCAGCCCCAGCATTTT	CASSFRAISNQPQHF
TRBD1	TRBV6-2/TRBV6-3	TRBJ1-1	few	TGTGCCAGCAGCTTTCCCCCGGGACAGGGTCACATGAACACTGAAGCTTTCTTT	CASSFPPGQGHMNTEAFF
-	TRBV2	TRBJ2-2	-	TGTGCCAGCAGTGCAAGGTCCACCGGGGAGCTGTTTTTT	CASSARSTGELFF
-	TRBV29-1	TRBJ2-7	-	TGCAGCGTTGAAGCTACGGGGCGAGGGCCTTACGAGCAGTACTTC	CSVEATGRGPYEQYF
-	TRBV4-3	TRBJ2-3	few	TGCGCCAGCAGCCAAGAAACAGGGTTCGAAGATACGCAGTATTTT	CASSQETGFEDTQYF
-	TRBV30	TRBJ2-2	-	TGTGCCTGGATACGGGGGTTGGACACCGGGGAGCTGTTTTTT	CAWIRGLDTGELFF
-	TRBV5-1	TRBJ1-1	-	TGCGCCAGCAGCATCCCCGGGGGAGTGAACACTGAAGCTTTCTTT	CASSIPGGVNTEAFF
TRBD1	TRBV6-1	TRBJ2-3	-	TGTGCCAGCAGGGACGTAACACCGGGACAGGGGGCGGATACGCAGTATTTT	CASRDVTPGQGADTQYF
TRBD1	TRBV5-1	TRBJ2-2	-	TGCGCCAGCAGCTTGGTACAGGGGGCGCCTTACACCGGGGAGCTGTTTTTT	CASSLVQGAPYTGELFF
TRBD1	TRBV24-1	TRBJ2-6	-	TGTGCCACTAAGGACAGGGGCCTCCCTGGGGCCAACGTCCTGACTTTC	CATKDRGLPGANVLTF
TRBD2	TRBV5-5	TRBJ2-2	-	TGTGCCAGCAGCTCCGTAGCGGGGGGGAACACCGGGGAGCTGTTTTTT	CASSSVAGGNTGELFF
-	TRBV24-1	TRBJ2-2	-	TGTGCCACCGAAGGGGTGAACACCGGGGAGCTGTTTTTT	CATEGVNTGELFF
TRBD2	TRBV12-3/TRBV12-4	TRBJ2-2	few	TGTGCCAGCAGTTCCCCCCTGGCGGGGGGGCTTGGCGGGGAGCTGTTTTTT	CASSSPLAGGLGGELFF
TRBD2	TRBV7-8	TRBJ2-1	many	TGTGCCAGCAGCGGACTAGCGGGAAACGACCATGAGCAGTTCTTC	CASSGLAGNDHEQFF
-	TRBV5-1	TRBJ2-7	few	TGCGCCAGCAGCTTTCTAGCGAGCCCAGGAGAGCAGTACTTC	CASSFLASPGEQYF
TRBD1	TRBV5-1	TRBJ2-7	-	TGCGCCAGCAGCCCCTCCGGGACAGGAGATTCGGAGCAGTACTTC	CASSPSGTGDSEQYF
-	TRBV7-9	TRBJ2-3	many	TGTGCCAGCAGCTTAGACATCCTGAACACAGATACGCAGTATTTT	CASSLDILNTDTQYF
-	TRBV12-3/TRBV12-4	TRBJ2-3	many	TGTGCCAGCAGTTTAAGGCGGAGCACAGATACGCAGTATTTT	CASSLRRSTDTQYF
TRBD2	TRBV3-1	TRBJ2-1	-	TGTGCCAGCAGCCAAGATCCCCTAGCGGGAACTAATGAGCAGTTCTTC	CASSQDPLAGTNEQFF
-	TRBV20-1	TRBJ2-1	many	TGCAGTGCTAGAAGGGACACGGGAAAGGAGTGGGACACCTACAATGAGCAGTTCTTC	CSARRDTGKEWDTYNEQFF
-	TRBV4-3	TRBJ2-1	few	TGCGCCAGCAGCCAAGGTTGGCTAACTCAATACAATGAGCAGTTCTTC	CASSQGWLTQYNEQFF
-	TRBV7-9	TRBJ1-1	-	TGTGCCAGCAGCTCGGTACGGGGAACTGAAGCTTTCTTT	CASSSVRGTEAFF
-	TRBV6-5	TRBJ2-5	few	TGTGCCAGCAGTTGGGACGCGGGTTGGGCCCAGTACTTC	CASSWDAGWAQYF
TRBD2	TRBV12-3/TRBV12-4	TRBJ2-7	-	TGTGCCAGCTCACTAGCGGGGGCGATCTACGAGCAGTACTTC	CASSLAGAIYEQYF
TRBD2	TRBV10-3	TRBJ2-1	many	TGTGCCATCAGCATGGCTAGCGGCTACAATGAGCAGTTCTTC	CAISMASGYNEQFF
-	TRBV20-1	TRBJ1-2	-	TGCAGTACGATCCAGGGTTCCGTCTATGGCTACACCTTC	CSTIQGSVYGYTF
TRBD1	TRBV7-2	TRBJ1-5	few	TGTGCCAGCAGCGCACAGACAGGGGGCCCTGAGCCCCAGCATTTT	CASSAQTGGPEPQHF
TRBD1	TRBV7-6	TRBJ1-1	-	TGTGCCAGCAGCTACCGGACAGGTTTGGGCACTGAAGCTTTCTTT	CASSYRTGLGTEAFF
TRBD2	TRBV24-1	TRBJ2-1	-	TGTGCCACCAGTGATTTAACTAGCGGGGGGGCCCATGAGCAGTTCTTC	CATSDLTSGGAHEQFF
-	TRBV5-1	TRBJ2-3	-	TGCGCCAGCAGCTTGGATTCAAGTGGAATCACAGATACGCAGTATTTT	CASSLDSSGITDTQYF
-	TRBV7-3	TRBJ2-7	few	TGTGCCAGCAGCTTTAACAGAGGACCCTACGAGCAGTACTTC	CASSFNRGPYEQYF
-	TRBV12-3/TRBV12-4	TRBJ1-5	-	TGTGCCAGCAGTTTGGAGTTTCAGCCCCAGCATTTT	CASSLEFQPQHF
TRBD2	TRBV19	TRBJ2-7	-	TGTGCCAGTATGGTGACTAGCGGAGCCTACGAGCAGTACTTC	CASMVTSGAYEQYF
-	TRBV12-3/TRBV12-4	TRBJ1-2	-	TGTGCCAGCAGTCCGCCCGGGAGTTTCGCCTTC	CASSPPGSFAF
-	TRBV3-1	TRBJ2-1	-	TGTGCCAGCAGCCAAGTCCCAGGGAACAATGAGCAGTTCTTC	CASSQVPGNNEQFF
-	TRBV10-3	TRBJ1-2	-	TGTGCCATCAGTGAGTCGACAGGTACGAACTATGGCTACACCTTC	CAISESTGTNYGYTF
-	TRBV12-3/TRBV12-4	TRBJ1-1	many	TGTGCCAGCAGTTCCACAAACACTGAAGCTTTCTTT	CASSSTNTEAFF
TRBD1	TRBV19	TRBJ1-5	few	TGTGCCAGTAGTATCGCTGGGACAGGCCAAAACTATCAGCCCCAGCATTTT	CASSIAGTGQNYQPQHF
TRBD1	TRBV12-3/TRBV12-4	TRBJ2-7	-	TGTGCCAGCAGTCGTCGACAGGGTAGCTCCTACGAGCAGTACTTC	CASSRRQGSSYEQYF
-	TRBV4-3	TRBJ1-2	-	TGCGCCAGCAGCCAAGATCTTACAGGGAGCTATGGCTACACCTTC	CASSQDLTGSYGYTF
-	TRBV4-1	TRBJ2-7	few	TGCGCCAGCAGCCAAGGATCTCCCTCCCGTGGGCTAGAAGCGAACGAGCAGTACTTC	CASSQGSPSRGLEANEQYF
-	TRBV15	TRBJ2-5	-	TGTGCCACCGCGACGGGAGACAGCAAAGAGACCCAGTACTTC	CATATGDSKETQYF